This T cell receptor (beta chain) stems from a study of cytomegalovirus exposure and HLA in healthy donors. CDR1 is SGHTA, CDR2 FQGNSA, per germline. This CDR3 contains 15 residues. With 1 base removed from V and 4 bases from J, the gap between germline ends came to 14 bases. The assay was immunoSEQ multiplex PCR, and TCRdb's table has in-frame clones only and misses some. The sample shows roughly 140,000 clones, less than 90% of them seen only once. Sequencing input: PBMCs. The chain employs TRBV7-2 and TRBJ2-7, with TRBD2 as a possible D gene (6 bases). This TCR derives from a woman aged 18-29 years in good health and CMV-seropositive. CDR3 in DNA: TGTGCCAGCAGCTTAGGGTTAGCGGACCTATACGAGCAGTACTTC. This gives the protein CASSLGLADLYEQYF.